These T cell receptor beta chains were read from a single sample in a study of cytomegalovirus exposure and HLA in healthy donors. Data came from immunoSEQ multiplex PCR; TCRdb stores just in-frame clones and leaves some out. This sample contains 180,000 or so clones. The specimen was PBMCs. The receptors derive from a woman in her late teens or twenties in good health and CMV-seropositive. Each CDR3 is given with its conserved first and last residue. D genes are given only for firm matches.

TRBV29-1,NA,TRBJ2-2,TGCAGCGTTGGGGGGGGGCTCAGTACCGGGGAGCTGTTTTTT,CSVGGGLSTGELFF
TRBV7-2,TRBD1,TRBJ1-4,TGTGCCAGCAGCTTAGATCTTGCAGGGGGTTTAGAAAAACTGTTTTTT,CASSLDLAGGLEKLFF
TRBV6-1,NA,TRBJ1-5,TGTGCCAGCCGGGTGTACTTAAATCAGCCCCAGCATTTT,CASRVYLNQPQHF
TRBV23-1,NA,TRBJ2-7,TGCGCCAGCAGTCACGGGCCCAGGGTCGAGCAGTACTTC,CASSHGPRVEQYF
TRBV5-1,NA,TRBJ1-4,TGCGCCAGCAGCATACAGGGTTCGGGAAAACTGTTTTTT,CASSIQGSGKLFF
TRBV4-2,TRBD2,TRBJ2-2,TGTGCCAGCAGCCAAGAGGAGCTAGCGGGTAACACCGGGGAGCTGTTTTTT,CASSQEELAGNTGELFF
TRBV5-1,NA,TRBJ2-7,TGCGCCAGCAGCCCAGGGATGGGCTACGAGCAGTACTTC,CASSPGMGYEQYF
TRBV7-2,TRBD2,TRBJ2-5,TGTGCCAGCAGCGAAGGGTCTAGCGGACAAGAGACCCAGTACTTC,CASSEGSSGQETQYF
TRBV2,TRBD2,TRBJ2-1,TGTGCCAGCAGTGAAGGGGGACTAGCGTACAATGAGCAGTTCTTC,CASSEGGLAYNEQFF
TRBV4-1,TRBD1,TRBJ1-2,TGCGCCAGCAGCCAAGTGACAGGGGCGACTAACTATGGCTACACCTTC,CASSQVTGATNYGYTF
TRBV29-1,TRBD2,TRBJ2-1,TGCAGCGTTTTAGGGCTAGCGGACTACAATGAGCAGTTCTTC,CSVLGLADYNEQFF
TRBV6-5,TRBD1,TRBJ2-1,TGTGCCAGCAGTTACAGGAGGGACAGGGTATACAATGAGCAGTTCTTC,CASSYRRDRVYNEQFF
TRBV27,TRBD1,TRBJ2-3,TGTGCCAGCAGTCATAGGGGGCCACGAAGCACAGATACGCAGTATTTT,CASSHRGPRSTDTQYF
TRBV5-6,NA,TRBJ1-5,TGTGCCAGCAGCTTGGATGAGGGTTTCAATCAGCCCCAGCATTTT,CASSLDEGFNQPQHF
TRBV10-2,NA,TRBJ2-7,TGCGCCAGCAGTGAGCCCGGACAGCCCCCACGCGAGCAGTACTTC,CASSEPGQPPREQYF
TRBV21-1,NA,TRBJ1-2,TGTGCCAGCAGCAAAATTAGGGAGGGTAACTATGGCTACACCTTC,CASSKIREGNYGYTF
TRBV2,TRBD1,TRBJ1-1,TGTGCCAGCAAGCGAGACAGGGGCACTGAAGCTTTCTTT,CASKRDRGTEAFF
TRBV5-1,TRBD1,TRBJ2-2,TGCGCCAGCAGCTTGGGACAGGGATCCAACACCGGGGAGCTGTTTTTT,CASSLGQGSNTGELFF
TRBV10-3,TRBD2,TRBJ2-5,TGTGCCATCAGTGTAGCGGGGGGGATCGAGACCCAGTACTTC,CAISVAGGIETQYF